Included here is one TCR beta chain sequence, with context. The record originates from a study of blood T cell repertoires in COVID-19. TCRdb's copy holds only in-frame clones and misses some; the assay was immunoSEQ multiplex PCR. The sample has some 380,000 clones, roughly 86% seen once; the top ten hold 2% to 2.5%. Cohort placement rested on clinical history that participants reported themselves. Germline V lookup: CDR1 SGHAT, CDR2 FQNNGV. The CDR3 runs to 15 residues. The V and J ends lost 3 bases and 6 bases, in that order; junction bases with no gene match: 8. Sample: PBMCs or T cells enriched from blood (not recorded which). The sequence came from a woman aged 40 to 50 with acute COVID-19. The chain joins TRBV11-2 to TRBJ2-3, with 8 bases identical to TRBD2. DNA for the CDR3: TGTGCCAGCAGCTTCGGGGGGGCCATGTCCGATACGCAGTATTTT. It translates to CASSFGGAMSDTQYF.